This T cell receptor (beta chain) was identified during a study of cytomegalovirus exposure and HLA in healthy donors. Findings and limits, study-wide: Specific recognition of CMV antigens was confirmed in vitro for a few chains (all CMV-associated). HLA alleles were associated with around 17,000 TCR beta sequences in a later analysis at 0.05 false discovery rate.

PCR employed 60 Vbeta and 13 Jbeta primers. Measured with immunoSEQ multiplex PCR; TCRdb has only the in-frame clones, and not every one. The sample includes 75,000 to 95,000 clones, about 63% of them seen just once. With regard to this clone: The target antigen is unknown.

There are 16 residues in the CDR3. Germline V gives CDR1 ENHRY, CDR2 SYGVKD. Trimming pared 3 bases from V and 1 base from J, leaving 15 bases between. Unrecorded immune exposure was likely among donors, who were nominally healthy when sampled. Sequencing input: PBMCs. The clonotype originates from a woman in her twenties or thirties in good health and CMV-seronegative. The rearrangement links TRBV10-3 to TRBJ1-1; D call uncertain. CDR3 coding DNA: TGTGCCATCAGTGATATCTCCGGGGTGGGGAACACTGAAGCTTTCTTT. Protein sequence: CAISDISGVGNTEAFF.